One sample yielded the 6 T cell receptor beta chains listed below, sequenced in a study of blood T cells in healthy people across ages. Together with a sample-barcoded 5' primer, a J-beta primer mix was included in a second PCR lasting about 6 to 11 cycles. TCRdb re-called the 5' RACE reads with MiXCR, one entry per CDR3 protein. This sample has fewer than 900,000 distinct CDR3 sequences, with roughly 45% found just once. Sequences were obtained from blood. These receptors were taken from an older woman in good health.

This clonotype was picked up a small number of times. V usage is TRBV27 and J usage is TRBJ2-5, with 14 bases identical to TRBD2. V was clipped by 8 bases and J by 3 bases; unmatched bases: 2. The germline V gene encodes CDR1 MNHEY and CDR2 SMNVEV (reference sequence). CDR3 size: 14 residues. This chain's CDR3 is CASWGLAGEETQYF. The CDR3, as DNA: TGTGCCAGCTGGGGACTAGCGGGAGAAGAGACCCAGTACTTC.

The rearrangement uses TRBV14 and TRBJ1-6; no clear D. The CDR3 has 14 residues. V lost 0 bases, J lost 3 bases, and 3 bases lay in between. Germline V CDR1 and CDR2: SGHDN, FVKESK. Here the CDR3 DNA reads TGTGCCAGCAGCCAAGATTTCTATAATTCACCCCTCCACTTT. It yields the protein CASSQDFYNSPLHF. Variable domain in full (rest from reference TRBV14 and TRBJ1-6): EAGVTQFPSHSVIEKGQTVTLRCDPISGHDNLYWYRRVMGKEIKFLLHFVKESKQDESGMPNNRFLAERTGGTYSTLKVQPAELEDSGVYFCASSQDFYNSPLHFGNGTRLTVT.

The chain has TRBV27 and TRBJ2-1; possibly TRBD1 for D (7 bases). V was pared by 3 bases and J by 2 bases, with 14 bases between. This CDR3 is 16 amino acids long. Germline-derived CDR1 and CDR2 are MNHEY and SMNVEV (reference sequence). CDR3 DNA sequence: TGTGCCAGCAGTTTGACAGGGAGGTTGGCCTACAATGAGCAGTTCTTC. Its protein product is CASSLTGRLAYNEQFF.

This chain links TRBV6-4 with TRBJ2-3; tentatively, D is TRBD1 (6 bases). CDR3 length: 15 amino acids. Germline CDR1 is MRHNA and CDR2 is SNTAGT. V was trimmed by 2 bases and J by 4 bases, leaving 13 bases between them. The CDR3 loop reads CASSDGRGSADTQYF. CDR3 coding DNA: TGTGCCAGCAGTGACGGCAGGGGAAGCGCAGATACGCAGTATTTT.

The rearrangement joins TRBV28 to TRBJ1-1; 10 bases match TRBD1. CDR1 MDHEN and CDR2 SYDVKM come from the germline V gene. The CDR3 totals 16 residues. V trimming: 6 bases; J trimming: 4 bases; junction bases outside the gene matches: 11. CDR3 sequence (DNA): TGTGCCAGCAGATCCCCGGGACAGGGGTTCGGCACTGAAGCTTTCTTT. Translating gives CASRSPGQGFGTEAFF.

CDR3 nucleotides: TGTGCCAGCAGCTTATTGCCGGGGAATGTTAATCAGCCCCAGCATTTT. Translating gives CASSLLPGNVNQPQHF. The rearrangement links TRBV7-2 to TRBJ1-5; D ambiguous. V gave up 2 bases and J gave up 4 bases, with 15 bases separating them. Per germline, CDR1 SGHTA and CDR2 FQGNSA. This CDR3 comprises 16 residues.